The 28 T cell receptor beta chains reported below all come from one sample, sequenced in a study of cytomegalovirus exposure and HLA in healthy donors. This table comes from immunoSEQ multiplex PCR, and its TCRdb copy is limited to in-frame clones, with some not included. The profile shows 250,000 to 350,000 clones, 70% to 90% of them singletons. Sequenced material: PBMCs. These receptors originate from a woman aged 18-29 years in good health and CMV-seronegative.

V is TRBV10-3 and J is TRBJ2-7, with 7 bases fitting TRBD1. V dropped 0 bases and J dropped 12; count of bases not matched to a gene: 8. CDR1 and CDR2 from the germline V gene are ENHRY and SYGVKD. The CDR3 totals 13 residues. The CDR3 DNA is TGTGCCATCAGTGAGTCGTGGTTGACAGGGTTGTACTTC. Encoded protein: CAISESWLTGLYF.

The CDR3 region is CASSYATGLNGGYTF. For the CDR3, the DNA is TGTGCCAGCAGTTACGCGACAGGATTGAATGGGGGCTACACCTTC. The V and J genes are TRBV6-5 and TRBJ1-2; tentatively, D is TRBD1 (6 bases). This CDR3 has 15 amino acids. V lost 2 bases, J lost 8 bases, and 18 bases lay in between. Germline loops: CDR1 MNHEY, CDR2 SVGAGI.

The chain is built from TRBV20-1 and TRBJ1-2, with D unclear. The V end lost 0 bases, the J end lost 8 bases, and 7 bases lay between the germline ends. This CDR3 is built from 11 residues. The germline V gene has CDR1 DFQATT and CDR2 SNEGSKA (reference sequence). The CDR3 DNA sequence: TGCAGTGCTAGAGATGACGGGGGCTACACCTTC. This gives the protein CSARDDGGYTF.

The V gene is TRBV5-4, the J gene TRBJ2-1; tentative D call: TRBD1 (5 bases). The CDR3 is 14 residues long. V dropped 4 bases and J dropped 3 bases, with 11 bases sitting between them. The germline V gene encodes CDR1 SGHNT and CDR2 YYREEE (reference sequence). The CDR3 sequence is CASSHRQNYNEQFF. The CDR3 DNA reads TGTGCCAGCAGCCACCGACAGAACTACAATGAGCAGTTCTTC. Combining the CDR3 with reference TRBV5-4 and TRBJ2-1 gives the whole variable domain ETGVTQSPTHLIKTRGQQVTLRCSSQSGHNTVSWYQQALGQGPQFIFQYYREEENGRGNFPPRFSGLQFPNYSSELNVNALELDDSALYLCASSHRQNYNEQFFGPGTRLTVL.

The chain links TRBV7-3 to TRBJ1-1; D unresolved. This CDR3 comprises 14 residues. Germline V gene lookup returns CDR1 SGHTA and CDR2 FQGTGA. The V gene lost 5 bases and the J gene lost 4 bases, with 14 bases spanning the gap. This chain's CDR3 is CASSAGPGSTEAFF. Written as DNA, the CDR3 is TGTGCCAGCAGCGCGGGCCCCGGGAGCACTGAAGCTTTCTTT.

This clone occurred once. CDR3 DNA: TGCGCCAGCAGCCAAGCGCAGGGGGTCCTGGCCTACAATGAGCAGTTCTTC. This sequence encodes CASSQAQGVLAYNEQFF. This chain uses TRBV4-3 with TRBJ2-1; the match to TRBD1 covers 7 bases. The CDR3 length is 17 residues. V gave up 1 base and J gave up 2 bases; unmatched junction bases: 8. Germline V gives CDR1 LGHNA, CDR2 YSLEER.

V and J are TRBV4-2 and TRBJ2-5; 11 positions match TRBD2. The length of the CDR3 is 19 residues. V was clipped by 0 bases and J by 5 bases; unmatched bases: 14. Germline CDR1 reads LGHNA; CDR2 reads YNFKEQ. Here the CDR3 reads CASSQDPGGTSGRQETQYF. DNA for the CDR3: TGTGCCAGCAGCCAAGATCCTGGAGGGACTAGCGGCCGACAGGAGACCCAGTACTTC.

This chain uses TRBV4-3 with TRBJ2-5; 8 bases fit TRBD2. The CDR3 has 14 amino acids. The trim removed 0 bases at V and 5 bases at J, leaving 2 bases unmatched. Germline lookup yields CDR1 LGHNA and CDR2 YSLEER. CDR3 DNA sequence: TGCGCCAGCAGCCAAGAGCCTAGCGGGGAGACCCAGTACTTC. Translating gives CASSQEPSGETQYF.

The chain uses TRBV28 and TRBJ2-1; 14 bases match TRBD2. Per the germline V gene, CDR1 is MDHEN and CDR2 is SYDVKM. The V and J ends lost 5 bases and 8 bases, in that order; junction bases with no gene match: 2. This CDR3 has 14 residues. DNA for the CDR3: TGTGCCAGCAGTGCGGGACTAGCGGGAGATGAGCAGTTCTTC. The encoded protein is CASSAGLAGDEQFF.

This clone was seen more than once but under ten times. This chain joins TRBV28 and TRBJ1-2; perhaps TRBD1 as D (6 bases). The germline V gene encodes CDR1 MDHEN and CDR2 SYDVKM. V was cut by 8 bases and J by 7 bases, with 8 bases left in between. The CDR3 consists of 10 residues. The CDR3 coding sequence is TGTGCCAGCCAGGGGCCTGGCTACACCTTC. It codes for CASQGPGYTF.

This clone was counted between two and nine times. The rearrangement uses TRBV7-9 and TRBJ2-2, with D possibly matching TRBD1 (5 bases). Deletions cut 2 bases from V and 6 bases from J, with 7 bases between. Per germline, CDR1 SEHNR and CDR2 FQNEAQ (reference sequence). The CDR3 covers 13 residues. The chain's CDR3 is CASSLQGAGELFF. CDR3 DNA: TGTGCCAGCAGCTTACAGGGTGCCGGGGAGCTGTTTTTT.

The chain recombines TRBV19 with TRBJ1-2, with 7 bases fitting TRBD1. V trimming: 9 bases; J trimming: 5 bases; junction bases outside the gene matches: 12. This CDR3 has 14 residues. CDR1 is LNHDA and CDR2 is SQIVND in the germline V gene (reference sequence). CDR3 in amino acids: CASQRQGAPYGYTF. CDR3 nucleotides: TGTGCCAGCCAACGACAGGGAGCACCTTATGGCTACACCTTC.

This clone has more than one count but fewer than ten. The chain is built from TRBV5-8 and TRBJ2-7; the D gene is possibly TRBD1 (5 bases). V lost 2 bases and J 0 bases, leaving 18 bases between the germline ends. CDR3 length: 17 amino acids. From germline, CDR1 is SGHTS and CDR2 YDEGEE. The CDR3 is CASSFRIGRQGSYEQYF. For the CDR3, the DNA is TGTGCCAGCAGCTTCCGAATCGGTCGGCAGGGCTCCTACGAGCAGTACTTC.

The chain is built from TRBV6-1 and TRBJ2-7; D is unresolved. Per germline, CDR1 MNHNS and CDR2 SASEGT. V dropped 4 bases and J dropped 3 bases, with 10 bases sitting between them. The CDR3 has 13 amino acids. CDR3 residues: CASSARIDYEQYF. As DNA, the CDR3 is TGTGCCAGCAGTGCCAGGATTGACTACGAGCAGTACTTC.

The chain recombines TRBV5-1 with TRBJ1-1, with 8 positions matching TRBD1. The CDR3 covers 15 residues. Trimming took 4 bases from V and 6 from J; bases not matched to a gene: 11. Looked up from germline, CDR1 is SGHRS and CDR2 is YFSETQ. The CDR3, as DNA: TGCGCCAGCAGCGAGACGGGACAGGCCGGGGCTGAAGCTTTCTTT. This codes for CASSETGQAGAEAFF.

In this sample, this clone turned up a few times. The chain employs TRBV5-1 and TRBJ2-7; D might be TRBD1 (5 bases). Trimming stripped 0 bases from V and 5 bases from J, with 9 bases between. The CDR3 is 13 amino acids. Germline V gene data show CDR1 as SGHRS and CDR2 as YFSETQ. CDR3: CASSLEGPNEQYF. The DNA of the CDR3 is TGCGCCAGCAGCTTGGAGGGGCCCAACGAGCAGTACTTC.

This clone was detected only a few times. This chain uses TRBV7-2 with TRBJ1-2; D ambiguous. Germline assignment: CDR1 SGHTA and CDR2 FQGNSA. The CDR3 is made up of 14 amino acids. The V end lost 5 bases, the J end lost 0 bases, and 10 bases lay between the germline ends. In nucleotides, the CDR3 is TGTGCCAGCAGCACCAATACAGCTAACTATGGCTACACCTTC. Amino acid sequence: CASSTNTANYGYTF.

J is TRBJ2-5 and V is TRBV4-2; TRBD1 agrees at 8 bases. CDR1 LGHNA and CDR2 YNFKEQ come from the germline V gene. The CDR3 totals 14 residues. The V and J ends lost 3 bases and 3 bases, in that order; junction bases with no gene match: 3. Written as DNA, the CDR3 is TGTGCCAGCAGCCAGTACAGGGGGAAAGAGACCCAGTACTTC. Its protein product is CASSQYRGKETQYF.

The chain is built from TRBV6-5 and TRBJ2-1, with 7 positions matching TRBD2. The CDR3 loop spans 16 amino acids. Germline V lookup: CDR1 MNHEY, CDR2 SVGAGI. The V segment lost 2 bases and the J segment 8 bases; nucleotides outside the gene matches: 12. CDR3 in amino acids: CASSYSGGEVVHEQFF. The CDR3 bases are TGTGCCAGCAGTTACAGTGGGGGGGAAGTCGTCCATGAGCAGTTCTTC.

The genes are TRBV5-4 and TRBJ2-5, with TRBD2 as a possible D gene (6 bases). The V end lost 0 bases, the J end lost 5 bases, and 14 bases lay between the germline ends. Germline V lookup: CDR1 SGHNT, CDR2 YYREEE (reference sequence). The CDR3 sequence is 15 residues long. The CDR3, as DNA: TGTGCCAGCAGCTTGGCCGGTGCCAGCGGGGAGACCCAGTACTTC. This encodes CASSLAGASGETQYF. Combining the CDR3 with reference TRBV5-4 and TRBJ2-5 gives the whole variable domain ETGVTQSPTHLIKTRGQQVTLRCSSQSGHNTVSWYQQALGQGPQFIFQYYREEENGRGNFPPRFSGLQFPNYSSELNVNALELDDSALYLCASSLAGASGETQYFGPGTRLLVL.

The V and J genes are TRBV28 and TRBJ2-1; 7 positions agree with TRBD1. The CDR3 runs 16 residues. V was pared by 7 bases and J by 3 bases, with 12 bases of the junction left unmatched. Looked up from germline, CDR1 is MDHEN and CDR2 is SYDVKM. CDR3 sequence: CASTLTGVSNYNEQFF. As DNA, the CDR3 is TGTGCCAGCACCCTAACAGGGGTTTCGAACTACAATGAGCAGTTCTTC. The whole variable domain, remainder taken from reference TRBV28 and TRBJ2-1, is DVKVTQSSRYLVKRTGEKVFLECVQDMDHENMFWYRQDPGLGLRLIYFSYDVKMKEKGDIPEGYSVSREKKERFSLILESASTNQTSMYLCASTLTGVSNYNEQFFGPGTRLTVL.

This clone was seen a single time. V and J are TRBV6-1 and TRBJ1-5, with D perhaps TRBD1 (6 bases). The germline V gene encodes CDR1 MNHNS and CDR2 SASEGT. CDR3 length: 15 residues. The V gene lost 6 bases and the J gene lost 0 bases, with 12 bases spanning the gap. CDR3 in amino acids: CASSGEGHSNQPQHF. The CDR3 nucleotides read TGTGCCAGCAGCGGAGAGGGACATAGCAATCAGCCCCAGCATTTT.

The V and J genes are TRBV27 and TRBJ2-2; D is undetermined. Germline CDR1 is MNHEY and CDR2 is SMNVEV (reference sequence). Between the trimmed V and J ends, which lost 3 bases and 1 base, there was a span of 6 bases. This CDR3 has 14 amino acids. CDR3 nucleotide sequence: TGTGCCAGCAGTTTGGGCTGGAACACCGGGGAGCTGTTTTTT. Protein: CASSLGWNTGELFF.

This rearrangement joins TRBV28 to TRBJ2-7; TRBD2 agrees at 11 bases. The CDR3 contains 14 residues. The germline V gene encodes CDR1 MDHEN and CDR2 SYDVKM. The V segment lost 4 bases and the J segment 9 bases; nucleotides outside the gene matches: 8. The DNA for the CDR3 is TGTGCCAGCAGTTCCGGACTAGCGGGCGCTGTGCAGTACTTC. Protein product: CASSSGLAGAVQYF. Full variable domain (remainder filled in from reference TRBV28 and TRBJ2-7): DVKVTQSSRYLVKRTGEKVFLECVQDMDHENMFWYRQDPGLGLRLIYFSYDVKMKEKGDIPEGYSVSREKKERFSLILESASTNQTSMYLCASSSGLAGAVQYFGPGTRLTVT.

The chain's CDR3 is CASSSPGGGSIEQYF. CDR3 sequence (DNA): TGTGCCAGCAGTTCCCCGGGTGGAGGTTCGATTGAGCAGTACTTC. The chain combines TRBV27 with TRBJ2-7, with a tentative D call TRBD2 (5 bases). V dropped 4 bases and J dropped 7 bases, with 20 bases sitting between them. Germline CDR1 and CDR2: MNHEY and SMNVEV (reference sequence). The CDR3 is made up of 15 amino acids.

The chain recombines TRBV30 with TRBJ1-1; a weak D match, TRBD1 (6 bases). CDR1 and CDR2 (germline): GTSNPN, SVGIG (reference sequence). This CDR3 has 13 residues. The germline V and J ends were trimmed by 2 bases and 5 bases, with 12 bases remaining between them. The CDR3 nucleotides read TGTGCCTGGAGTCGGTTGGGACAAACTGAAGCTTTCTTT. Translated, it gives CAWSRLGQTEAFF.

This clone was observed once. The rearrangement links TRBV2 to TRBJ2-5, with 8 positions matching TRBD1. The CDR3 length is 15 residues. The junction had 9 bases not matched to a gene; V was cut back by 7 bases and J by 2 bases. CDR1 and CDR2 (germline): SNHLY, FYNNEI. The CDR3, as DNA: TGTGCCAGCAAGGATTTGGGACAGGCTCAAGAGACCCAGTACTTC. It yields the protein CASKDLGQAQETQYF.

This CDR3 reads CASQGFVNTGELFF. In DNA, the CDR3 is TGTGCCAGTCAGGGGTTTGTGAACACCGGGGAGCTGTTTTTT. The rearrangement links TRBV9 to TRBJ2-2, with D possibly being TRBD1 (6 bases). CDR3 size: 14 residues. The germline gives CDR1 SGDLS, CDR2 YYNGEE. V lost 8 bases, J lost 1 base, and 12 bases lay in between.